Following are 12 T cell receptor beta chains from one sample sequenced in a study of CD8+ T cells in alopecia areata. cDNA prepared by RNA extraction and subsequent reverse transcription served as the template for sequencing. Sequenced by immunoSEQ multiplex PCR; TCRdb stores in-frame clones only, minus some. The data hold some 170,000 clones, with approximately 52% observed a single time. As to treatment: oral pan-JAK inhibitor, 5-10 mg twice daily. The specimen comprised CD4+ T cells sorted from blood, sampled at approximately week 56, from a patient treated with tofacitinib. These receptors came from a human donor with alopecia areata.

The gene calls are TRBV29-1 and TRBJ1-2; weak D call: TRBD1 (6 bases). This CDR3 is built from 15 residues. V dropped 0 bases and J dropped 4 bases, with 15 bases sitting between them. The germline V gene encodes CDR1 SQVTM and CDR2 ANQGSEA. DNA for the CDR3: TGCAGCGTTGAAGACCCAAACAGGGACCGCTATGGCTACACCTTC. Its protein product is CSVEDPNRDRYGYTF.

The chain combines TRBV19 with TRBJ1-5; 9 nucleotides match TRBD1. The CDR3 totals 14 residues. V dropped 4 bases and J dropped 5; count of bases not matched to a gene: 3. Germline values: CDR1 LNHDA, CDR2 SQIVND (reference sequence). CDR3 amino acids: CASSKRQGDQPQHF. In DNA, the CDR3 is TGTGCCAGTAGTAAAAGACAGGGGGATCAGCCCCAGCATTTT. The entire variable domain, with the rest obtained from reference TRBV19 and TRBJ1-5, is as follows: DGGITQSPKYLFRKEGQNVTLSCEQNLNHDAMYWYRQDPGQGLRLIYYSQIVNDFQKGDIAEGYSVSREKKESFPLTVTSAQKNPTAFYLCASSKRQGDQPQHFGDGTRLSIL.

The V gene is TRBV30, the J gene TRBJ2-2, with D possibly being TRBD2 (5 bases). Germline CDR1 and CDR2: GTSNPN and SVGIG (reference sequence). The CDR3 runs to 13 residues. In DNA, the CDR3 is TGTGCGAATTTAGAGGGGAACACCGGGGAGCTGTTTTTT. Amino acid sequence: CANLEGNTGELFF.

This clone has a single count. The chain employs TRBV25-1 and TRBJ1-6, with D unresolved. The V gene lost 2 bases and the J gene lost 5 bases, with 4 bases spanning the gap. CDR1 is MGHDK and CDR2 is SYGVNS in the germline V gene. The CDR3 runs to 13 residues. The CDR3 DNA reads TGTGCCAGCAGTGAAGAGCATAATTCACCCCTCCACTTT. It is translated as CASSEEHNSPLHF.

This clone was picked up a small number of times. The rearrangement links TRBV7-2 to TRBJ2-1, with D hard to call. There are 11 residues in the CDR3. The germline CDR1 and CDR2 sequences are SGHTA and FQGNSA. Trimming took off 4 bases at V and 10 bases at J, with 8 bases between the two ends. The CDR3 region has the DNA TGTGCCAGCAGCTCTGTATTAGAGCAGTTCTTC. It codes for CASSSVLEQFF. Full variable domain (rest looked up from reference TRBV7-2 and TRBJ2-1): GAGVSQSPSNKVTEKGKDVELRCDPISGHTALYWYRQSLGQGLEFLIYFQGNSAPDKSGLPSDRFSAERTGGSVSTLTIQRTQQEDSAVYLCASSSVLEQFFGPGTRLTVL.

CDR3 protein: CASSVHRLPNQPQHF. The CDR3 DNA reads as TGTGCCAGCAGCGTACACAGGCTACCCAATCAGCCCCAGCATTTT. The V and J genes are TRBV21-1 and TRBJ1-5; TRBD1 is the table's D call and was not checked against the DNA. TRBV21-1 is tagged as a pseudogene. The CDR3 runs 15 residues.

J is TRBJ2-5 and V is TRBV28; perhaps TRBD1 as D (6 bases). This CDR3 spans 16 amino acids. The V gene's germline CDR1 is MDHEN and CDR2 SYDVKM. Trimming cost V 3 bases and J 2 bases, with 16 bases left between them. CDR3 sequence: CASSFLPPRGQETQYF. The CDR3 DNA reads as TGTGCCAGCAGTTTTCTCCCTCCCAGGGGTCAAGAGACCCAGTACTTC.

The chain has TRBV4-1 and TRBJ2-3; TRBD2 matches 9 bases. With 1 base clipped from V and 4 bases from J, the junction kept 6 bases outside the gene matches. The CDR3 loop spans 16 amino acids. The germline CDR1 and CDR2 sequences are MGHRA and YSYEKL. The CDR3 loop reads CASSQVDSGGADTQYF. In DNA form, the CDR3 reads TGCGCCAGCAGCCAAGTGGATAGCGGGGGCGCAGATACGCAGTATTTT.

On this clone itself: Other nucleotide sequences in the sample specify the same CDR3. The chain carries TRBV30 and TRBJ1-1; D is unclear. The ends were cut back, 2 bases at V and 2 bases at J, with 3 bases in the middle. The CDR3 length is 11 residues. Germline assignment: CDR1 GTSNPN and CDR2 SVGIG (reference sequence). The CDR3 region has the DNA TGTGCCTGGAGTCGCAACACTGAAGCTTTCTTT. This translates into CAWSRNTEAFF. The entire variable domain, with the rest obtained from reference TRBV30 and TRBJ1-1, is as follows: SQTIHQWPATLVQPVGSPLSLECTVEGTSNPNLYWYRQAAGRGLQLLFYSVGIGQISSEVPQNLSASRPQDRQFILSSKKLLLSDSGFYLCAWSRNTEAFFGQGTRLTVV.

This clone was counted a few times. The chain employs TRBV30 and TRBJ1-5; D is perhaps TRBD1 (5 bases). Per the germline V gene, CDR1 is GTSNPN and CDR2 is SVGIG (reference sequence). There are 14 residues in the CDR3. The V end was cut by 2 bases, the J end by 3 bases, with 11 bases between. CDR3 in DNA: TGTGCCTGGAGTTCCCGGGGCCTCAATCAGCCCCAGCATTTT. Translation: CAWSSRGLNQPQHF.

The chain joins TRBV10-3 to TRBJ2-7, with D tentatively TRBD1 (5 bases). Germline V gives CDR1 ENHRY, CDR2 SYGVKD. Trimming cost V 2 bases and J 2 bases, with 7 bases left between them. The CDR3 has 13 amino acids. The CDR3 region has the DNA TGTGCCATCAGTGAGCGACAGCCCTACGAGCAGTACTTC. Encoded protein: CAISERQPYEQYF.

The chain joins TRBV5-1 to TRBJ1-5; D possibly corresponds to TRBD1 (5 bases). V lost 0 bases and J 3 bases, leaving 7 bases between the germline ends. Germline V gene data show CDR1 as SGHRS and CDR2 as YFSETQ. This CDR3 is built from 14 residues. The CDR3 region is CASSLGGTNQPQHF. CDR3 coding DNA: TGCGCCAGCAGCTTGGGAGGGACCAATCAGCCCCAGCATTTT. The variable domain in full, completed from reference TRBV5-1 and TRBJ1-5, reads KAGVTQTPRYLIKTRGQQVTLSCSPISGHRSVSWYQQTPGQGLQFLFEYFSETQRNKGNFPGRFSGRQFSNSRSEMNVSTLELGDSALYLCASSLGGTNQPQHFGDGTRLSIL.